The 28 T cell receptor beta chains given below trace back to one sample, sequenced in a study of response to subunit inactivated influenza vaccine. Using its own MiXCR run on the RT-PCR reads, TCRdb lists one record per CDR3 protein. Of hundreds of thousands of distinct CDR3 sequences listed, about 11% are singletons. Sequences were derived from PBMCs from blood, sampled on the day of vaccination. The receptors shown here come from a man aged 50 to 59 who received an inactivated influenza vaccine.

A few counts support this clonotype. CDR3 sequence: CATSREGLSNQPQHF. In DNA form, the CDR3 reads TGTGCCACCAGCAGAGAGGGTTTAAGCAATCAGCCCCAGCATTTT. The chain recombines TRBV15 with TRBJ1-5; D remains ambiguous. The CDR3 runs 15 residues. V dropped 0 bases and J dropped 1 base, with 7 bases sitting between them. Per the germline V gene, CDR1 is LNHNV and CDR2 is YYDKDF (reference sequence).

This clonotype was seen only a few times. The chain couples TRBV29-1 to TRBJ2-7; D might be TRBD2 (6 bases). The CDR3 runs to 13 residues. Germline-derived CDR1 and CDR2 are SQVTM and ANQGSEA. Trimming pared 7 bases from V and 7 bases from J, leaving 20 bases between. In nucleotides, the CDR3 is TGCAGCGCGGAGGGGCTGGTGGGCGGGGAGCAGTACTTC. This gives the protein CSAEGLVGGEQYF.

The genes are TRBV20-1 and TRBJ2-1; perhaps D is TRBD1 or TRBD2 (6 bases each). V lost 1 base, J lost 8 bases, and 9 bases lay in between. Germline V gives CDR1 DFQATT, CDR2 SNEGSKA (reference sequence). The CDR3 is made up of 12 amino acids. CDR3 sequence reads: CSARGRGYEQFF. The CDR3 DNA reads TGCAGTGCTAGAGGGAGGGGGTATGAGCAGTTCTTC.

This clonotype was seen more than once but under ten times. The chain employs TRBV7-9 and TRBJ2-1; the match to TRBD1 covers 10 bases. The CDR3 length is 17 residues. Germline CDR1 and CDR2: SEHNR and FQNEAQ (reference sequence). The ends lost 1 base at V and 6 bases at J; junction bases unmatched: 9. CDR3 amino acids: CASSLVGWDRGRNEQFF. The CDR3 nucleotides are TGTGCCAGCAGCTTAGTAGGTTGGGACAGGGGCCGCAATGAGCAGTTCTTC.

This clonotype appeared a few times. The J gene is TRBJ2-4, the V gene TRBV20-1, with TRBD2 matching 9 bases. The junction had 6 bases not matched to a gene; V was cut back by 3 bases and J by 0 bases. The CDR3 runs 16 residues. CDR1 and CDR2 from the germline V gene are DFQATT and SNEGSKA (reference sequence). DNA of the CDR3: TGCAGTGCTAGTAAGGCGGGAGGGTTAGCCAAAAACATTCAGTACTTC. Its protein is CSASKAGGLAKNIQYF.

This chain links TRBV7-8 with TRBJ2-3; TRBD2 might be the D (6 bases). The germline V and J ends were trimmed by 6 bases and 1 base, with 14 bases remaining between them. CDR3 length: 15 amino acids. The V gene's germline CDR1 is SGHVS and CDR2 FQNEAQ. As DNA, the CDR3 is TGTGCCAGCAGACCCCCGGGACTGGGCACAGATACGCAGTATTTT. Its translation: CASRPPGLGTDTQYF.

The CDR3 reads CASSIVDSTYEQYF. CDR3 DNA: TGTGCCAGTAGTATCGTTGACAGCACCTACGAGCAGTACTTC. The V and J genes are TRBV19 and TRBJ2-7, with a weak D call TRBD1 (5 bases). CDR1 is LNHDA, CDR2 SQIVND, per germline (reference sequence). Trimming cost V 3 bases and J 2 bases, with 11 bases left between them. This CDR3 contains 14 residues.

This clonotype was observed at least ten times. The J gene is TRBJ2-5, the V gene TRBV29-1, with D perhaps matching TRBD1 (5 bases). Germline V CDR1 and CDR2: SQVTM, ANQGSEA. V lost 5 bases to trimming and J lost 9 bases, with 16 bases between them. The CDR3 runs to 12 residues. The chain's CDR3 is CSVLSFIGAQYF. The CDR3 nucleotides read TGCAGCGTTCTGTCCTTCATAGGGGCCCAGTACTTC. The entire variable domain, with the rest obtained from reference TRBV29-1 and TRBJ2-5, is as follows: SAVISQKPSRDICQRGTSLTIQCQVDSQVTMMFWYRQQPGQSLTLIATANQGSEATYESGFVIDKFPISRPNLTFSTLTVSNMSPEDSSIYLCSVLSFIGAQYFGPGTRLLVL.

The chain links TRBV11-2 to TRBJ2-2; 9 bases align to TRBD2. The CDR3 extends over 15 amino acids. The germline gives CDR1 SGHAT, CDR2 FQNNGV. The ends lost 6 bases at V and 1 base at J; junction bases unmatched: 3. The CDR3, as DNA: TGTGCCAGCAGGGCAGCGGGGGGGAACACCGGGGAGCTGTTTTTT. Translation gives CASRAAGGNTGELFF.

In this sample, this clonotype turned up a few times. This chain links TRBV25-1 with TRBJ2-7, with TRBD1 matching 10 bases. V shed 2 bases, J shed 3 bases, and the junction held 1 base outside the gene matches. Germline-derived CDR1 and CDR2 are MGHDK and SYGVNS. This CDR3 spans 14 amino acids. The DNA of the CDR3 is TGTGCCAGCAGTGAAGGGACAGGGGTCTACGAGCAGTACTTC. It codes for CASSEGTGVYEQYF.

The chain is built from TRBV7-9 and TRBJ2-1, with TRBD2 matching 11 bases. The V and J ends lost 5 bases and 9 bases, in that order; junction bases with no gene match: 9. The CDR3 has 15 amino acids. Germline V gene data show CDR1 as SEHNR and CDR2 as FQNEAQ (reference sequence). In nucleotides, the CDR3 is TGTGCCAGCAGCCTCAGTGCCGGGACTAGCGGTGAGCAGTTCTTC. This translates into CASSLSAGTSGEQFF.

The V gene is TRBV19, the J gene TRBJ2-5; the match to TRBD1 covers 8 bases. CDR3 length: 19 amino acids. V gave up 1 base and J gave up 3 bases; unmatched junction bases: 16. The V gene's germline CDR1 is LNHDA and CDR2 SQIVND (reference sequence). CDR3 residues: CASSIGALTGATNKETQYF. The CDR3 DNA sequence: TGTGCCAGTAGTATAGGAGCATTGACAGGGGCGACGAACAAAGAGACCCAGTACTTC. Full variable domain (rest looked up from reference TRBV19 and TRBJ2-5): DGGITQSPKYLFRKEGQNVTLSCEQNLNHDAMYWYRQDPGQGLRLIYYSQIVNDFQKGDIAEGYSVSREKKESFPLTVTSAQKNPTAFYLCASSIGALTGATNKETQYFGPGTRLLVL.

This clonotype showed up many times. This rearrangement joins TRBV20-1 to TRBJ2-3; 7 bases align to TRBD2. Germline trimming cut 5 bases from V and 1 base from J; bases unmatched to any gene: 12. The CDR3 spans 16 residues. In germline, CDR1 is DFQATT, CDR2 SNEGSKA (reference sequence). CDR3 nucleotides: TGCAGTGCTCGTGACAGAGCGGGATCAGGCACAGATACGCAGTATTTT. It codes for CSARDRAGSGTDTQYF.

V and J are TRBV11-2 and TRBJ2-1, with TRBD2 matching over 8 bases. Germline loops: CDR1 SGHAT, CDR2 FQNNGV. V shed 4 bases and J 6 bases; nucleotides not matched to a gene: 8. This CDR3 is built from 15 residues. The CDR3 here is CASSSPGLVSNEQFF. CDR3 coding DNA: TGTGCCAGCAGCTCCCCGGGACTAGTAAGCAATGAGCAGTTCTTC.

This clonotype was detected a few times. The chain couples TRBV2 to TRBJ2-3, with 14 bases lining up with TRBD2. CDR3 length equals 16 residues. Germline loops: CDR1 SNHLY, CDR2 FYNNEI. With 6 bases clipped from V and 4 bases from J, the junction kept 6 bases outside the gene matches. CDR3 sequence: CASSRTSGGSADTQYF. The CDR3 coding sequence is TGTGCCAGCAGCCGGACTAGCGGGGGGTCCGCAGATACGCAGTATTTT.

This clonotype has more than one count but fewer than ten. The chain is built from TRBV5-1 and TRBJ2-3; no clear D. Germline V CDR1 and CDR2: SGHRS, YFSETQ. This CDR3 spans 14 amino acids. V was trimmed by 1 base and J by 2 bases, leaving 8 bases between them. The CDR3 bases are TGCGCCAGCAGCTTGAGTCCGCTCACAGATACGCAGTATTTT. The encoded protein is CASSLSPLTDTQYF. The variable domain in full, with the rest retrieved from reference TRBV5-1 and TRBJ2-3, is KAGVTQTPRYLIKTRGQQVTLSCSPISGHRSVSWYQQTPGQGLQFLFEYFSETQRNKGNFPGRFSGRQFSNSRSEMNVSTLELGDSALYLCASSLSPLTDTQYFGPGTRLTVL.

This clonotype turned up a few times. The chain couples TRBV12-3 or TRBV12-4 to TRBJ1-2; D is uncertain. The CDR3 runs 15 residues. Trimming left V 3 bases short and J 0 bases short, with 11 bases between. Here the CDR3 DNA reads TGTGCCAGCAGTTTTTACCAGCAGGCTAACTATGGCTACACCTTC. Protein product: CASSFYQQANYGYTF.

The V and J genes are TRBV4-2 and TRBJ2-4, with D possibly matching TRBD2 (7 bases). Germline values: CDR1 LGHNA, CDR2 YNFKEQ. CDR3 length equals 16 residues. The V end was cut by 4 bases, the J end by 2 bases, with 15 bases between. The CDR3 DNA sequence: TGTGCCAGCAGCCGAGTAGGGGGGGGAACCAAAAACATTCAGTACTTC. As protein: CASSRVGGGTKNIQYF.

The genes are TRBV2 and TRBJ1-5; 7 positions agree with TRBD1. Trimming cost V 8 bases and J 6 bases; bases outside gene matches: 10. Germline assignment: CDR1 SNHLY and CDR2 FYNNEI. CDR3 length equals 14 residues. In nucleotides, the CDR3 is TGTGCCAGCGACGAGGGGGCCCTCACTCAGCCCCAGCATTTT. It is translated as CASDEGALTQPQHF. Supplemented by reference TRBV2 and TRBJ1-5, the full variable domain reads EPEVTQTPSHQVTQMGQEVILRCVPISNHLYFYWYRQILGQKVEFLVSFYNNEISEKSEIFDDQFSVERPDGSNFTLKIRSTKLEDSAMYFCASDEGALTQPQHFGDGTRLSIL.

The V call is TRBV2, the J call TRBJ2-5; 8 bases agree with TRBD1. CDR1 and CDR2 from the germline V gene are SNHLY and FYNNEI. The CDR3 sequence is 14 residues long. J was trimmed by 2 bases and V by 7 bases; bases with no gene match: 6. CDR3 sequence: CASNPDRAQETQYF. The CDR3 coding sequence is TGTGCCAGCAATCCGGACAGGGCTCAAGAGACCCAGTACTTC.

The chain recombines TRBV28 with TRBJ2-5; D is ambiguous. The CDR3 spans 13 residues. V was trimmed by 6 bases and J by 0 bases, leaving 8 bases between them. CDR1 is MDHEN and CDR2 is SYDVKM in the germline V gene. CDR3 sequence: CASRRWDQETQYF. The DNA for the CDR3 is TGTGCCAGCAGGAGGTGGGACCAAGAGACCCAGTACTTC.

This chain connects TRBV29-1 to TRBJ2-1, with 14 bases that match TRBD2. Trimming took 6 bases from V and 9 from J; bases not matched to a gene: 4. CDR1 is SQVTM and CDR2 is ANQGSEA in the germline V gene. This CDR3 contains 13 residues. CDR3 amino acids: CSVPGLAGVEQFF. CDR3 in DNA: TGCAGCGTACCGGGACTAGCGGGAGTTGAGCAGTTCTTC.

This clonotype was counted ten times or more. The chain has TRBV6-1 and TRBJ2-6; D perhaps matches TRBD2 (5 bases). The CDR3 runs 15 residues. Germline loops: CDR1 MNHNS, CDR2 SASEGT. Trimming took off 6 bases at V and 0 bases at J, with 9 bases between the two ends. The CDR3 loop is CASRLDYSGANVLTF. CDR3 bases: TGTGCCAGCAGACTAGATTACTCTGGGGCCAACGTCCTGACTTTC.

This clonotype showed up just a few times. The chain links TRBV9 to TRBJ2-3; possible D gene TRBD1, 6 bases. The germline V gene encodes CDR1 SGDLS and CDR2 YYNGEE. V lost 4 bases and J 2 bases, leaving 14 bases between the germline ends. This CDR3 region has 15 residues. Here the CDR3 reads CASSPRDTFTDTQYF. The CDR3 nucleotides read TGTGCCAGCAGCCCTCGGGACACCTTCACAGATACGCAGTATTTT. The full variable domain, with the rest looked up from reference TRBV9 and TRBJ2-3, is DSGVTQTPKHLITATGQRVTLRCSPRSGDLSVYWYQQSLDQGLQFLIQYYNGEERAKGNILERFSAQQFPDLHSELNLSSLELGDSALYFCASSPRDTFTDTQYFGPGTRLTVL.

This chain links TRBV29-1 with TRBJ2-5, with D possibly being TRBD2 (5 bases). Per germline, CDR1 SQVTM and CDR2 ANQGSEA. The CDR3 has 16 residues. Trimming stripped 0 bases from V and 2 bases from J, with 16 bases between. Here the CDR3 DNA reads TGCAGCGTTGAAGATCCGTGGACGGGAACTCAAGAGACCCAGTACTTC. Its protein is CSVEDPWTGTQETQYF.

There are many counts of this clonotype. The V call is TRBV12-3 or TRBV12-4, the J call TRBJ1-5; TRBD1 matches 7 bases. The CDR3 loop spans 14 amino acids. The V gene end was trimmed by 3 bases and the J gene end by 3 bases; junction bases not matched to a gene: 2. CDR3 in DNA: TGTGCCAGCAGTTTGGGACAGTACAATCAGCCCCAGCATTTT. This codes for CASSLGQYNQPQHF.

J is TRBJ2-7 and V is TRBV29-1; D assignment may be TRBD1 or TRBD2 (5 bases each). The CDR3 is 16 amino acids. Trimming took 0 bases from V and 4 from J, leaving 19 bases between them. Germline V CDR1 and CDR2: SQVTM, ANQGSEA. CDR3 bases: TGCAGCGTTGAAGACAGTTTGGGGGAGACAGCGTACGAGCAGTACTTC. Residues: CSVEDSLGETAYEQYF.

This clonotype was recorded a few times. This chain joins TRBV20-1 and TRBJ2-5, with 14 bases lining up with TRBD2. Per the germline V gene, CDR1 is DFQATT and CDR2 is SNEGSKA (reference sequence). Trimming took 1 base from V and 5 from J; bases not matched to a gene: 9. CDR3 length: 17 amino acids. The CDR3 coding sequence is TGCAGTGCTAGAGGGATGGGACTAGCGGGAGAGGGTGAGACCCAGTACTTC. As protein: CSARGMGLAGEGETQYF.